This entry lists 19 T cell receptor beta chains sequenced from one sample in a study of STAT3 mutations in large granular lymphocyte leukemia. Overall study results and limits: In T-cell large granular lymphocyte leukemia, about half of patients showed multiple immunodominant subclonotypes.

These receptors' antigens are unknown. Sequencing was performed with immunoSEQ multiplex PCR; in TCRdb, only in-frame clones are kept and a portion is missing. The sample gives 17,000 or so clones, approximately 90% of which show up once; 40% to 55% is in the top ten. The specimen sequenced was peripheral blood mononuclear cells. The receptors originated from a man aged 60 to 75 with T-cell large granular lymphocyte leukemia. Some clones in this sample may be carry-over from other donors' samples.

J is TRBJ1-5 and V is TRBV7-2; no definite D call. The CDR3 has 13 amino acids. Trimming shortened V by 2 bases and J by 4 bases, and 6 bases separated the two germline ends. The germline gives CDR1 SGHTA, CDR2 FQGNSA. The CDR3 region is CASSLIDNQPQHF. The CDR3 nucleotides are TGTGCCAGCAGCTTAATAGATAATCAGCCCCAGCATTTT.

The chain's CDR3 is CASRLRYNEQFF. As DNA, the CDR3 is TGTGCCAGCAGGTTACGTTACAATGAGCAGTTCTTC. This chain connects TRBV5-6 to TRBJ2-1, with unresolved D. Germline V gene sequence: CDR1 SGHDT, CDR2 YYEEEE. CDR3 length: 12 residues. V dropped 5 bases and J dropped 4 bases, with 7 bases sitting between them.

The V call is TRBV19, the J call TRBJ2-7; D is possibly TRBD1 (5 bases). Trimming left V 5 bases short and J 2 bases short, with 10 bases between. The V gene's germline CDR1 is LNHDA and CDR2 SQIVND (reference sequence). CDR3 length equals 13 residues. The CDR3 sequence is CASSDTGTYEQYF. For the CDR3, the DNA is TGTGCCAGTAGTGATACAGGTACCTACGAGCAGTACTTC.

This sequence joins TRBV7-3 and TRBJ1-6; 7 bases fit TRBD1. This CDR3 has 14 amino acids. V lost 5 bases, J lost 7 bases, and 5 bases stayed unmatched. Germline CDR1 and CDR2: SGHTA and FQGTGA. The CDR3 coding sequence is TGTGCCAGCAGCCCCCCAGGGGGGAATTCACCCCTCCACTTT. It specifies CASSPPGGNSPLHF.

The chain employs TRBV7-9 and TRBJ1-5, with D perhaps TRBD1 (5 bases). V lost 5 bases and J lost 6, with 14 bases in between. The germline CDR1 and CDR2 sequences are SEHNR and FQNEAQ (reference sequence). The CDR3 runs 14 residues. The CDR3 region is CASSPIGATQPQHF. The CDR3 region has the DNA TGTGCCAGCAGCCCCATCGGGGCCACTCAGCCCCAGCATTTT.

The chain uses TRBV7-2 and TRBJ2-1, with 9 bases lining up with TRBD2. This CDR3 is built from 15 residues. Germline CDR1 SGHTA, CDR2 FQGNSA. The ends lost 0 bases at V and 4 bases at J; junction bases unmatched: 1. The CDR3 region has the DNA TGTGCCAGCAGCTTAGCGGCGGGAGGGTACAATGAGCAGTTCTTC. Translating it yields CASSLAAGGYNEQFF. The full variable domain, with the rest looked up from reference TRBV7-2 and TRBJ2-1, is GAGVSQSPSNKVTEKGKDVELRCDPISGHTALYWYRQSLGQGLEFLIYFQGNSAPDKSGLPSDRFSAERTGGSVSTLTIQRTQQEDSAVYLCASSLAAGGYNEQFFGPGTRLTVL.

This chain uses TRBV19 with TRBJ1-5; 10 bases agree with TRBD1. The CDR3 totals 17 residues. With V trimmed by 4 bases and J by 7 bases, 13 bases remained unmatched. Germline values: CDR1 LNHDA, CDR2 SQIVND (reference sequence). In DNA form, the CDR3 reads TGTGCCAGTAGTACGGGGGTCCGGGACAGGGGACGGCAGCCCCAGCATTTT. Residues: CASSTGVRDRGRQPQHF.

This clone was seen only once. The J gene is TRBJ2-7, the V gene TRBV6-5, with a tentative D call TRBD2 (6 bases). Germline CDR1 is MNHEY and CDR2 is SVGAGI. The ends were cut back, 6 bases at V and 3 bases at J, with 12 bases in the middle. The CDR3 consists of 13 residues. CDR3 in DNA: TGTGCCAGCAGGCCCCCGGGACTCTACGAGCAGTACTTC. Translating gives CASRPPGLYEQYF.

DNA for the CDR3: TGTGCCGTCGGAGACGCAGGTGGGGAGACCCAGTACTTC. Translated, it gives CAVGDAGGETQYF. V gene TRBV7-7 combines with J gene TRBJ2-5; D uncertain. The CDR3 has 13 residues. Germline V gene sequence: CDR1 SSHAT, CDR2 FNYEAQ (reference sequence). The V end lost 11 bases, the J end lost 5 bases, and 18 bases lay between the germline ends.

This rearrangement joins TRBV27 to TRBJ1-2; TRBD1 matches 8 bases. There are 14 residues in the CDR3. Trimming removed 3 bases from V and 5 bases from J; junction bases left unmatched: 5. Germline CDR1 is MNHEY and CDR2 is SMNVEV (reference sequence). The CDR3 DNA reads TGTGCCAGCAGTTTCGGACAGGGAAATTATGGCTACACCTTC. As protein: CASSFGQGNYGYTF.

Only one count was recorded for this clone. V and J are TRBV7-8 and TRBJ2-3; D is undetermined. The germline V gene has CDR1 SGHVS and CDR2 FQNEAQ. V dropped 1 base and J dropped 2 bases, with 10 bases sitting between them. The CDR3 is 15 residues long. CDR3 DNA: TGTGCCAGCAGCTTAGGGCAAGGATTCACAGATACGCAGTATTTT. This gives the protein CASSLGQGFTDTQYF.

This clone appeared once. CDR3 sequence (DNA): TGTGCCAGCTCACCGGACGCCAATCAGCCCCAGCATTTT. Translation: CASSPDANQPQHF. This rearrangement joins TRBV18 to TRBJ1-5, with no clear D. The CDR3 length is 13 residues. Trimming left V 3 bases short and J 3 bases short, with 6 bases between. Germline-derived CDR1 and CDR2 are KGHSH and LQKENI.

The CDR3 sequence is CASSLAGGEQYF. The DNA for the CDR3 is TGTGCCAGCAGCTTGGCGGGGGGAGAGCAGTACTTC. The chain recombines TRBV5-6 with TRBJ2-7, with TRBD2 matching over 7 bases. CDR1 is SGHDT and CDR2 is YYEEEE in the germline V gene. The V and J ends lost 0 bases and 7 bases, in that order; junction bases with no gene match: 1. This CDR3 is built from 12 residues.

The rearrangement joins TRBV28 to TRBJ1-1; perhaps TRBD1 as D (5 bases). The CDR3 extends over 12 amino acids. V shed 7 bases and J shed 3 bases, with 9 bases lying between them. Germline V gives CDR1 MDHEN, CDR2 SYDVKM. CDR3 sequence: CASTQGYTEAFF. As DNA, the CDR3 is TGTGCCAGCACCCAGGGCTACACTGAAGCTTTCTTT.

The chain combines TRBV13 with TRBJ2-3; 11 bases fit TRBD2. The CDR3 covers 17 residues. V shed 4 bases and J 3 bases; nucleotides not matched to a gene: 9. Germline lookup yields CDR1 PRHDT and CDR2 FYEKMQ (reference sequence). CDR3 in DNA: TGTGCCAGCAGCTCCCACCCACTAGCGGGAGCTACAGATACGCAGTATTTT. Encoded protein: CASSSHPLAGATDTQYF.

The V call is TRBV6-5, the J call TRBJ1-3; D gene uncertain. CDR3 size: 13 residues. V gave up 2 bases and J gave up 2 bases, with 4 bases separating them. Looked up from germline, CDR1 is MNHEY and CDR2 is SVGAGI. DNA of the CDR3: TGTGCCAGCAGTTACAAGGCTGGAAACACCATATATTTT. Its protein product is CASSYKAGNTIYF.

The chain joins TRBV29-1 to TRBJ2-3; 9 nucleotides match TRBD1. Trimming removed 0 bases from V and 0 bases from J; junction bases left unmatched: 4. CDR1 and CDR2 (germline): SQVTM, ANQGSEA. The CDR3 is 16 residues long. CDR3 DNA sequence: TGCAGCGTTGAAGATCGGACAGGGGCTAGCACAGATACGCAGTATTTT. Amino acids: CSVEDRTGASTDTQYF.

The chain recombines TRBV4-1 with TRBJ2-7, with 8 bases fitting TRBD2. V shed 4 bases, J shed 7 bases, and the junction held 12 bases outside the gene matches. Germline V CDR1 and CDR2: MGHRA, YSYEKL. The CDR3 has 15 amino acids. The CDR3 DNA reads TGCGCCAGCAGCCCGCCGGGGGGGAGGGTGAAGGAGCAGTACTTC. This gives the protein CASSPPGGRVKEQYF.

A note on this clone: One end of the junction does not line up with germline, which may come from a read error. This chain links TRBV5-6 with TRBJ2-3; 7 bases map to TRBD2. The CDR3 consists of 15 residues. Per germline, CDR1 SGHDT and CDR2 YYEEEE. The CDR3: CASSLGRALTDTQYF. For the CDR3, the DNA is TGTGCCAGCAGTTTGGGGAGGGCCCTCACAGATACGCAGTATTTT.